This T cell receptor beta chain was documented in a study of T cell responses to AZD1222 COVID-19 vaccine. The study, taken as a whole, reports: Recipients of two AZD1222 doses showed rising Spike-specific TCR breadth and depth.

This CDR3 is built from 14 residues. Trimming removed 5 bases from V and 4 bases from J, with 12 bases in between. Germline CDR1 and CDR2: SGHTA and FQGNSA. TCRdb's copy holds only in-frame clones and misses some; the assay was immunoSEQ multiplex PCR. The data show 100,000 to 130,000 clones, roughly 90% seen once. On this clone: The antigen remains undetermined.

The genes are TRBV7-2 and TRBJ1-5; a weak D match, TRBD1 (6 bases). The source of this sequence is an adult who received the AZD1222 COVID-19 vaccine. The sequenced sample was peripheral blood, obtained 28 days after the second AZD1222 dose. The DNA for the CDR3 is TGTGCCAGCAGCCGCCAGCAGGGGAATCAGCCCCAGCATTTT. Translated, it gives CASSRQQGNQPQHF.